The 9 T cell receptor beta chains presented below share a single source sample, sequenced in a study of regulatory T cells in long-lasting Graves disease. Library construction for TCR beta used iRepertoire HTBI primers and Arm-PCR of CDR3 regions. TCRdb redid the calling of the multiplex PCR reads with MiXCR, one entry per CDR3 protein. This sample has 320,000 or so distinct CDR3 sequences, with 15% to 20% found just once. As for time point: newly diagnosed GD, antithyroid drugs for less than 3 months. Making the TCR library involved RNA that had been extracted from PBMCs. The sequencing here drew on peripheral blood mononuclear cells (PBMCs), taken at new diagnosis, from a patient treated with antithyroid drugs. The receptors originated from a female donor with Graves disease.

This clonotype showed up just once. A read error may explain this, as a much larger clone is one base away. This chain uses TRBV12-3 or TRBV12-4 with TRBJ2-7, with D possibly being TRBD2 (7 bases). CDR3 length equals 17 residues. Here the CDR3 reads CASSLALGGGRTDEQSF. The CDR3 coding sequence is TGTGCCAGCAGTTTAGCCCTTGGGGGCGGGAGAACCGATGAGCAGTCCTTC.

On this clonotype: This sequence is one base from a far larger clone and is likely a read error. The V and J genes are TRBV7-2 and TRBJ2-3; D is perhaps TRBD2 (6 bases). Germline V gene sequence: CDR1 SGHTA, CDR2 FQGNSA. CDR3 size: 15 residues. CDR3: CASSATGRGTDTQDF. For the CDR3, the DNA is TGTGCCAGCAGCGCCACGGGGCGGGGCACAGATACGCAGGATTTT.

This clonotype showed up many times. The chain is built from TRBV27 and TRBJ1-2; a possible D gene is TRBD1 (6 bases). The CDR3 extends over 16 amino acids. CDR1 and CDR2 from the germline V gene are MNHEY and SMNVEV (reference sequence). V lost 5 bases and J 4 bases, leaving 20 bases between the germline ends. Here the CDR3 reads CASSPFLQGLSYGYTF. CDR3 in DNA: TGTGCCAGCAGTCCTTTCTTACAGGGCCTGTCCTATGGCTACACCTTC.

Ten or more counts support this clonotype. This chain uses TRBV7-2 with TRBJ2-1; D possibly corresponds to TRBD2 (5 bases). Trimming took 1 base from V and 8 from J, leaving 9 bases between them. This CDR3 is built from 13 residues. Germline V gene data show CDR1 as SGHTA and CDR2 as FQGNSA. As DNA, the CDR3 is TGTGCCAGCAGCTTAGGGCCAGCGGATGAGCAGTTCTTC. It is translated as CASSLGPADEQFF.

This clonotype was counted ten times or more. This chain links TRBV20-1 with TRBJ1-2, with D possibly TRBD1 on 6 matching bases. This CDR3 is built from 12 residues. Germline V gene lookup returns CDR1 DFQATT and CDR2 SNEGSKA (reference sequence). V was pared by 1 base and J by 3 bases, with 6 bases between. The CDR3 nucleotides read TGCAGTGCTAGAGCAGGGGACTATGGCTACACCTTC. Translating it yields CSARAGDYGYTF.

V is TRBV7-2 and J is TRBJ2-1; either TRBD1 or TRBD2 may fit D (6 bases each). The CDR3 length is 18 residues. Trimming removed 5 bases at V and 0 bases at J, with 20 bases between. Germline V lookup: CDR1 SGHTA, CDR2 FQGNSA. The CDR3 loop reads CASSPLWEGGSSYNEQFF. Here the CDR3 DNA reads TGTGCCAGCAGCCCACTCTGGGAAGGGGGGAGCTCCTACAATGAGCAGTTCTTC.

This clonotype was detected ten times or more. V gene TRBV5-4 combines with J gene TRBJ1-6; possibly TRBD1 for D (5 bases). CDR3 length: 15 residues. V lost 0 bases and J lost 10, with 14 bases in between. CDR1 is SGHNT and CDR2 is YYREEE in the germline V gene (reference sequence). CDR3 DNA sequence: TGTGCCAGCAGCTTGGCAGGCAGGGTTCAATCACCCCTCCACTTT. This encodes CASSLAGRVQSPLHF. The full variable domain, with the rest looked up from reference TRBV5-4 and TRBJ1-6, is ETGVTQSPTHLIKTRGQQVTLRCSSQSGHNTVSWYQQALGQGPQFIFQYYREEENGRGNFPPRFSGLQFPNYSSELNVNALELDDSALYLCASSLAGRVQSPLHFGNGTRLTVT.

The V gene is TRBV7-8, the J gene TRBJ2-5; 10 bases are a match to TRBD2. Germline CDR1 is SGHVS and CDR2 is FQNEAQ. The CDR3 consists of 14 residues. After removal of 8 bases from V and 3 bases from J, the junction contained 6 bases not matched to a gene. This chain's CDR3 is CASRALAGEETQYF. For the CDR3, the DNA is TGTGCCAGCCGGGCCCTAGCGGGAGAAGAGACCCAGTACTTC.

This clonotype has at least ten counts. The CDR3: CASSYMGDTEAFF. DNA of the CDR3: TGTGCCAGCAGTTACATGGGGGATACTGAAGCTTTCTTT. The rearrangement uses TRBV6-2 or TRBV6-3 and TRBJ1-1; D is possibly TRBD1 (5 bases). The CDR3 runs 13 residues. Germline V gives CDR1 MNHEY, CDR2 SVGEGT. The ends were cut back, 2 bases at V and 5 bases at J, with 9 bases in the middle.